The 15 T cell receptor beta chains below were found in one sample sequenced in a study of cytomegalovirus exposure and HLA in healthy donors. Primers included in the PCR were 60 Vbeta and 13 Jbeta primers. Generated by immunoSEQ multiplex PCR, the TCRdb table keeps only in-frame clones and is missing some. The sample carries 130,000 or so clones, roughly 77% recorded once. The sample comprised PBMCs. Receptor source: a man aged 25-45 years in good health and CMV-seronegative.

This sequence joins TRBV15 and TRBJ1-5; TRBD1 might be the D (5 bases). V was shortened by 4 bases and J by 0 bases, with 13 bases between the two germline ends. CDR3 length: 16 amino acids. CDR1 LNHNV and CDR2 YYDKDF come from the germline V gene (reference sequence). The CDR3 spells CATSIRQIYSNQPQHF. The CDR3 DNA reads as TGTGCCACCAGCATAAGACAGATTTATAGCAATCAGCCCCAGCATTTT.

This clone showed up just once. In nucleotides, the CDR3 is TGCGCCAGCAGGGACAGCATTCGGGAAAAACTGTTTTTT. As protein: CASRDSIREKLFF. The genes are TRBV10-1 and TRBJ1-4, with a possible D match to TRBD1 (6 bases). V lost 6 bases and J lost 8, with 13 bases in between. The CDR3 covers 13 residues. Germline CDR1 and CDR2: WNHNN and SYGVQD (reference sequence).

This sequence joins TRBV18 and TRBJ1-4; 7 bases fit TRBD1. The ends lost 4 bases at V and 6 bases at J; junction bases unmatched: 2. The CDR3 is 13 residues long. Germline lookup yields CDR1 KGHSH and CDR2 LQKENI. The CDR3 region is CASSRGTDEKLFF. DNA for the CDR3: TGTGCCAGCTCACGGGGGACAGATGAAAAACTGTTTTTT.

The chain joins TRBV10-3 to TRBJ1-1; TRBD1 is a possible D gene (6 bases). This CDR3 spans 13 amino acids. The V end was cut by 8 bases, the J end by 4 bases, with 14 bases between. Germline V gives CDR1 ENHRY, CDR2 SYGVKD. CDR3 DNA: TGTGCCATCTCTCAGGGGAGAGGCACTGAAGCTTTCTTT. Its protein product is CAISQGRGTEAFF.

This chain links TRBV10-3 with TRBJ1-6, with 7 nucleotides matching TRBD1. Germline V gene sequence: CDR1 ENHRY, CDR2 SYGVKD. With 10 bases clipped from V and 8 bases from J, the junction kept 11 bases outside the gene matches. There are 14 residues in the CDR3. CDR3 nucleotide sequence: TGTGCCACTACCAGGAGACAGGGTGATTCACCCCTCCACTTT. It encodes CATTRRQGDSPLHF.

The DNA for the CDR3 is TGCAGCGCACGCCGGGACAGGGTAGTTGGCGAGCAGTACTTC. The encoded protein is CSARRDRVVGEQYF. V gene TRBV29-1 combines with J gene TRBJ2-5; TRBD1 matches at 9 bases. The closer fit of TRBJ2-7 to the DNA end suggests the J call may be wrong. The CDR3 is 14 amino acids. CDR1 is SQVTM, CDR2 ANQGSEA, per germline.

The rearrangement links TRBV7-2 to TRBJ2-7; D is perhaps TRBD1 (5 bases). The CDR3 is made up of 14 amino acids. Germline V CDR1 and CDR2: SGHTA, FQGNSA. V gave up 1 base and J gave up 2 bases, with 9 bases separating them. The CDR3 DNA reads as TGTGCCAGCAGCTTAGTAGCCAGGGCCTACGAGCAGTACTTC. It specifies CASSLVARAYEQYF.

The J gene is TRBJ2-5, the V gene TRBV7-9; D may be TRBD2 (7 bases). Per the germline V gene, CDR1 is SEHNR and CDR2 is FQNEAQ (reference sequence). The V end was cut by 1 base, the J end by 5 bases, with 14 bases between. The CDR3 sequence is 15 residues long. In nucleotides, the CDR3 is TGTGCCAGCAGCTTAGTGAAGGGGGGGCTGGAGACCCAGTACTTC. Translating it yields CASSLVKGGLETQYF. Filled out from reference TRBV7-9 and TRBJ2-5, the complete variable domain reads DTGVSQNPRHKITKRGQNVTFRCDPISEHNRLYWYRQTLGQGPEFLTYFQNEAQLEKSRLLSDRFSAERPKGSFSTLEIQRTEQGDSAMYLCASSLVKGGLETQYFGPGTRLLVL.

The J gene is TRBJ2-2, the V gene TRBV9; 12 positions match TRBD2. After removal of 4 bases from V and 0 bases from J, the junction contained 13 bases not matched to a gene. Germline values: CDR1 SGDLS, CDR2 YYNGEE. CDR3 length: 20 residues. CDR3 sequence (DNA): TGTGCCAGCAGCCTGCGTCCGACTAGCGGGAGCCCCGCGAACACCGGGGAGCTGTTTTTT. Translated, it gives CASSLRPTSGSPANTGELFF.

The chain is built from TRBV4-3 and TRBJ2-3; 7 nucleotides agree with TRBD1. The V gene end was trimmed by 0 bases and the J gene end by 3 bases; junction bases not matched to a gene: 3. This CDR3 has 15 amino acids. Germline V gives CDR1 LGHNA, CDR2 YSLEER. CDR3 bases: TGCGCCAGCAGCCAAGACCGACAGGGTACAGATACGCAGTATTTT. This codes for CASSQDRQGTDTQYF.

V usage is TRBV7-2 and J usage is TRBJ1-1; possibly TRBD1 for D (6 bases). The V and J ends lost 1 base and 7 bases respectively, with 13 bases between them. This CDR3 is built from 14 residues. The germline V gene encodes CDR1 SGHTA and CDR2 FQGNSA. The CDR3 bases are TGTGCCAGCAGCTTAGGGGGGCTGAGGGGTGAAGCTTTCTTT. Translation gives CASSLGGLRGEAFF.

This clone was seen only a few times. The rearrangement links TRBV2 to TRBJ2-3; 9 bases fit TRBD2. CDR3 length: 16 residues. The junction had 7 bases not matched to a gene; V was cut back by 1 base and J by 5 bases. CDR1 and CDR2 from the germline V gene are SNHLY and FYNNEI. The chain's CDR3 is CASSEGLAGYLDTQYF. CDR3 sequence (DNA): TGTGCCAGCAGTGAAGGGCTAGCGGGATATTTAGATACGCAGTATTTT.

V usage is TRBV28 and J usage is TRBJ1-1; 8 bases fit TRBD1. Germline values: CDR1 MDHEN, CDR2 SYDVKM. The CDR3 is made up of 15 amino acids. With V trimmed by 3 bases and J by 0 bases, 3 bases remained unmatched. The CDR3 loop reads CASSFQGALNTEAFF. CDR3 DNA sequence: TGTGCCAGCAGTTTCCAGGGGGCCCTGAACACTGAAGCTTTCTTT.

The chain employs TRBV4-3 and TRBJ2-2; the D gene is possibly TRBD1 (5 bases). Trimming left V 0 bases short and J 6 bases short, with 20 bases between. CDR1 is LGHNA, CDR2 YSLEER, per germline. This CDR3 has 18 amino acids. The CDR3 loop is CASSQDLGIQGWAGELFF. As DNA, the CDR3 is TGCGCCAGCAGCCAAGATCTGGGAATCCAGGGATGGGCCGGGGAGCTGTTTTTT.

The J gene is TRBJ2-1, the V gene TRBV5-1, with D possibly TRBD2 on 5 matching bases. The CDR3 spans 15 residues. CDR1 is SGHRS and CDR2 is YFSETQ in the germline V gene. V lost 4 bases and J lost 3, with 14 bases in between. The CDR3 sequence is CASSNGLQNYNEQFF. The CDR3 DNA follows: TGCGCCAGCAGCAACGGACTGCAGAACTACAATGAGCAGTTCTTC.